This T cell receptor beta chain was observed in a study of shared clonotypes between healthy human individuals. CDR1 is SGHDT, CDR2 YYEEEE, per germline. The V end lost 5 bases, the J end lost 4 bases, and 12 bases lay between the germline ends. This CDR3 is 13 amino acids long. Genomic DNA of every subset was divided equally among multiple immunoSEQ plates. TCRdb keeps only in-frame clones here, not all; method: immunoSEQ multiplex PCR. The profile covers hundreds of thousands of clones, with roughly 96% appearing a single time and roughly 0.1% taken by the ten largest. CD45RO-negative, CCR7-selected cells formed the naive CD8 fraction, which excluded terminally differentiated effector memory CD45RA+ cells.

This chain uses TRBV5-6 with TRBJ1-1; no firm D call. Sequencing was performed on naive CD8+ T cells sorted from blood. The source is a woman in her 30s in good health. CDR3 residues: CASRVGMGTEAFF. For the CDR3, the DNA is TGTGCCAGCAGAGTGGGAATGGGCACTGAAGCTTTCTTT.